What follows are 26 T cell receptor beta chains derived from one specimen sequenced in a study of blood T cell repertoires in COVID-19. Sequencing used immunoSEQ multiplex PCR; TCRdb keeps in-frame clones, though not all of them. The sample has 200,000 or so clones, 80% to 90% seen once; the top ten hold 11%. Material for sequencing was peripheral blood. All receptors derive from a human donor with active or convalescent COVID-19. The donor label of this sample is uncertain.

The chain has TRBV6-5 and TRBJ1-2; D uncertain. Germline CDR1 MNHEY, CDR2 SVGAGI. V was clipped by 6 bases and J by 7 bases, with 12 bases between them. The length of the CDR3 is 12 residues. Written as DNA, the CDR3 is TGTGCCAGCAGCGGAGGTAGTTTTGGCTACACCTTC. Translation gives CASSGGSFGYTF.

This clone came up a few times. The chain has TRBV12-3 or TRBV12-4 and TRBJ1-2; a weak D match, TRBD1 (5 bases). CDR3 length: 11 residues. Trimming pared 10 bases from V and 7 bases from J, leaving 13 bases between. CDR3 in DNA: TGTGCCACACGACAGTACCTTGGCTACACCTTC. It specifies CATRQYLGYTF.

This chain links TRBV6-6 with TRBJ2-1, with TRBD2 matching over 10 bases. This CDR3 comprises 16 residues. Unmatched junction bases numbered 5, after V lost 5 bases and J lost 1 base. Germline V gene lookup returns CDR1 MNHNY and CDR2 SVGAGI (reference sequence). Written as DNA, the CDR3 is TGTGCCAGCAGTCCCTTAGCGGGGGGATCCTACAATGAGCAGTTCTTC. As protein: CASSPLAGGSYNEQFF.

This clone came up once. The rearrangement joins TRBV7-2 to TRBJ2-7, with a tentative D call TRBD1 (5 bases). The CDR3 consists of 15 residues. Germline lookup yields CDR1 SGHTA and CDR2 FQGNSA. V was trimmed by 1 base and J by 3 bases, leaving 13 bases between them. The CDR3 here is CASSLGLGQGYEQYF. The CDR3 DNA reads TGTGCCAGCAGCTTAGGTTTAGGGCAGGGCTACGAGCAGTACTTC. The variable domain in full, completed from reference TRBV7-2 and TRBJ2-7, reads GAGVSQSPSNKVTEKGKDVELRCDPISGHTALYWYRQSLGQGLEFLIYFQGNSAPDKSGLPSDRFSAERTGGSVSTLTIQRTQQEDSAVYLCASSLGLGQGYEQYFGPGTRLTVT.

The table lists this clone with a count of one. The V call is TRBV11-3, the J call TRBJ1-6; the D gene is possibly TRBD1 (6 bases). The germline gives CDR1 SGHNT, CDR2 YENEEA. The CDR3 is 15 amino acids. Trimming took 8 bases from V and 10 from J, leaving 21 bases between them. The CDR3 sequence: CASPRGIEVLSPLHF. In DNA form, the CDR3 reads TGTGCCAGCCCGAGGGGGATAGAGGTCCTGTCACCCCTCCACTTT.

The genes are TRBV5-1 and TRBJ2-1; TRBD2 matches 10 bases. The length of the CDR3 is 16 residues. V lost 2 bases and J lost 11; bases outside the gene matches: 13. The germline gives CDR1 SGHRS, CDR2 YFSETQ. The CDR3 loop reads CASSLQETSGSMQQFF. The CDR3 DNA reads TGCGCCAGCAGCTTACAAGAGACTAGCGGGTCAATGCAGCAGTTCTTC.

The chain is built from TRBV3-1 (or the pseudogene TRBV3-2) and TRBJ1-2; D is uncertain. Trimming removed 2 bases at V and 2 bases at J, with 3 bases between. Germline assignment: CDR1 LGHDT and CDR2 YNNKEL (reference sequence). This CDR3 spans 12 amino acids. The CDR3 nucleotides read TGTGCCAGCAGCCAACAGAACTATGGCTACACCTTC. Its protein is CASSQQNYGYTF.

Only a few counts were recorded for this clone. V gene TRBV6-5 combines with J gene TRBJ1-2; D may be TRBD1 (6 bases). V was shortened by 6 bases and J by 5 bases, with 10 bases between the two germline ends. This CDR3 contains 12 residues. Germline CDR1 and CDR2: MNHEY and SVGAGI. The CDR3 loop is CASRTGGYGYTF. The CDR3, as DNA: TGTGCCAGCAGGACAGGCGGGTATGGCTACACCTTC.

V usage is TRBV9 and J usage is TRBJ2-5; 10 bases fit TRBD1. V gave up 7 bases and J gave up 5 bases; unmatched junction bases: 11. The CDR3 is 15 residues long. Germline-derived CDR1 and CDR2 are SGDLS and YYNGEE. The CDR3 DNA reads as TGTGCCAGCGCGGTAGGACAGGGGGGGCGGGAGACCCAGTACTTC. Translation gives CASAVGQGGRETQYF.

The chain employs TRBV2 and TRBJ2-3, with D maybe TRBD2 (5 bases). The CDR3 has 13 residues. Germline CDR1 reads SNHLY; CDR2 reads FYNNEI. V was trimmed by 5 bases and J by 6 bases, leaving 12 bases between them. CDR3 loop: CASSPNRRDTQYF. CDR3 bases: TGTGCCAGCAGTCCGAACCGGAGGGATACGCAGTATTTT.

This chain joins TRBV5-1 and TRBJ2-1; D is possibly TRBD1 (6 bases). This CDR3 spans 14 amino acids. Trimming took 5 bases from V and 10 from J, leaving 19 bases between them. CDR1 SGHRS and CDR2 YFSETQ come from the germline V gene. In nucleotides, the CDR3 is TGCGCCAGCAGTCCCTCCCCCACCCAGGGGGAGCAGTTCTTC. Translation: CASSPSPTQGEQFF.

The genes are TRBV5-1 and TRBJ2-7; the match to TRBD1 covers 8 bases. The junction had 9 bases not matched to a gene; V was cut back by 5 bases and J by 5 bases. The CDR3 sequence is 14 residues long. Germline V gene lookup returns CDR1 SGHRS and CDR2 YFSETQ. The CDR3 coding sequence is TGCGCCAGCAGTGGACGGACAGGGATCAACGAGCAGTACTTC. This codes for CASSGRTGINEQYF.

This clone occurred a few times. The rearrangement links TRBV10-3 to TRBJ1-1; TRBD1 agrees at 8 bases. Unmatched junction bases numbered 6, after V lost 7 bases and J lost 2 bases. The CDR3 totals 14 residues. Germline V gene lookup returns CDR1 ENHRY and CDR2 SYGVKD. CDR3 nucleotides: TGTGCCATCAAAACAGGGGGGTCTAACACTGAAGCTTTCTTT. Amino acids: CAIKTGGSNTEAFF.

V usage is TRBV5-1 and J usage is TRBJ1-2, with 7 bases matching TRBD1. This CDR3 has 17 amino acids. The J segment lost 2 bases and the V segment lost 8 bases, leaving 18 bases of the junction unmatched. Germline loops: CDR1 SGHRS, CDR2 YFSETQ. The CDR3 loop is CASATGTGALRNYGYTF. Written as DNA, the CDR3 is TGCGCCAGTGCTACAGGTACAGGGGCGCTTCGGAACTATGGCTACACCTTC.

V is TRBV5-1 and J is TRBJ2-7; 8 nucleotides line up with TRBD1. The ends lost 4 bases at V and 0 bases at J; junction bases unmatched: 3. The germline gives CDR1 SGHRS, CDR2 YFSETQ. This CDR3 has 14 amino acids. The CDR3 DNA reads TGCGCCAGCAGCCGGACAGGGACCTCCTACGAGCAGTACTTC. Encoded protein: CASSRTGTSYEQYF.

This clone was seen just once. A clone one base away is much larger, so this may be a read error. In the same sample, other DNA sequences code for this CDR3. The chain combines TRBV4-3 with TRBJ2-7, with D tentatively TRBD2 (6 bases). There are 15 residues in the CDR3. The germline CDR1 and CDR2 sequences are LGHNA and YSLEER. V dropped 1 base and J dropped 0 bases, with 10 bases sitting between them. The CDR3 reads CASSQVADYSYEQYF. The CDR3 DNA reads TGCGCCAGCAGCCAAGTTGCGGACTACTCCTACGAGCAGTACTTC.

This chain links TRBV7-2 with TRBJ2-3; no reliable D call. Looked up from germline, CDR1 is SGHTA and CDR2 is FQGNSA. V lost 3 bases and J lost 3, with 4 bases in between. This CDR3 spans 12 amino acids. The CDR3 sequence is CASSFITDTQYF. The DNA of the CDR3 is TGTGCCAGCAGCTTTATAACAGATACGCAGTATTTT.

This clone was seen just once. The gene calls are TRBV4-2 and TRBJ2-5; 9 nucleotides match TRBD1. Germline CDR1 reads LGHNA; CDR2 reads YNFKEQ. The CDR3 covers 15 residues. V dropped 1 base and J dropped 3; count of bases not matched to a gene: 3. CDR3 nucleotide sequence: TGTGCCAGCAGCCAAGGTACAGGGGGCGAAGAGACCCAGTACTTC. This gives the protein CASSQGTGGEETQYF.

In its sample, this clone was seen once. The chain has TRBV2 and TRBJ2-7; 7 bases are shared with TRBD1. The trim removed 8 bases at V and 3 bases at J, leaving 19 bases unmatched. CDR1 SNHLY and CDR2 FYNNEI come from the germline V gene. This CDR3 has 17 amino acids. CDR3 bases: TGTGCCAGCGAAAAAGACAGGGCCCCCAGTGGGGTCTACGAGCAGTACTTC. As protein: CASEKDRAPSGVYEQYF.

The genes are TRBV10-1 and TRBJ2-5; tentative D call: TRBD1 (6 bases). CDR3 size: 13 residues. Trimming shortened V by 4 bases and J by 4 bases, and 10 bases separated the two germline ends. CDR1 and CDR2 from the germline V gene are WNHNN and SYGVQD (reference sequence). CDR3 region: CASSASRGETQYF. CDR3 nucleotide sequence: TGCGCCAGCAGTGCTAGCAGGGGAGAGACCCAGTACTTC.

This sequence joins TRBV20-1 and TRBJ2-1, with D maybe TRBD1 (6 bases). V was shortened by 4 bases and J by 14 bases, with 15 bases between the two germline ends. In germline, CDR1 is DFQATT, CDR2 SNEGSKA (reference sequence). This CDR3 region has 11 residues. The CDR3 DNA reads TGCAGTGCTAAAGTGGGGGCTACCAAGTTCTTC. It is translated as CSAKVGATKFF.

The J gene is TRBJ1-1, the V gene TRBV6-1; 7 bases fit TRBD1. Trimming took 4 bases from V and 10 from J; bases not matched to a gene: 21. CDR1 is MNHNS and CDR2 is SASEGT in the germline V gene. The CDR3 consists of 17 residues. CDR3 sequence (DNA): TGTGCCAGCAGTGGAACAGGGGTAAATTTGTTTGGACCACGAGCTTTCTTT. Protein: CASSGTGVNLFGPRAFF.

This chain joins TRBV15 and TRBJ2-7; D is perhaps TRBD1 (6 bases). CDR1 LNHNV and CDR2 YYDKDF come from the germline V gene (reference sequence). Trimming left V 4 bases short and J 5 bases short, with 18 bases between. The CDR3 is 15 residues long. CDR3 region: CATSTRAREGDEQYF. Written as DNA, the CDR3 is TGTGCCACCAGCACCCGGGCGCGTGAGGGGGACGAGCAGTACTTC.

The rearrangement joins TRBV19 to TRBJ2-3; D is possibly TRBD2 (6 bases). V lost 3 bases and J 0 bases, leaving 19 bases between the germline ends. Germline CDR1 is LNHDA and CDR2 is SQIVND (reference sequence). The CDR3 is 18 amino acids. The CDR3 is CASSIEGTQRVSTDTQYF. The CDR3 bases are TGTGCCAGTAGTATCGAGGGGACTCAACGAGTTAGCACAGATACGCAGTATTTT.

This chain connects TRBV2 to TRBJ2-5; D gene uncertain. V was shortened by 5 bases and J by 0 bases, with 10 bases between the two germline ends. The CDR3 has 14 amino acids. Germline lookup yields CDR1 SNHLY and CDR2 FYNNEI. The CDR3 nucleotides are TGTGCCAGCAGTTCGAAGACAAACCAAGAGACCCAGTACTTC. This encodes CASSSKTNQETQYF.

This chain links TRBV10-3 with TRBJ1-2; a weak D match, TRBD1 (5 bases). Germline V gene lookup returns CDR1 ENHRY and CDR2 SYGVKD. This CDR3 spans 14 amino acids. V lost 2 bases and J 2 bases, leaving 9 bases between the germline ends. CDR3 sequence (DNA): TGTGCCATCAGTGAGAGGGCAGGGAACTATGGCTACACCTTC. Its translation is CAISERAGNYGYTF.